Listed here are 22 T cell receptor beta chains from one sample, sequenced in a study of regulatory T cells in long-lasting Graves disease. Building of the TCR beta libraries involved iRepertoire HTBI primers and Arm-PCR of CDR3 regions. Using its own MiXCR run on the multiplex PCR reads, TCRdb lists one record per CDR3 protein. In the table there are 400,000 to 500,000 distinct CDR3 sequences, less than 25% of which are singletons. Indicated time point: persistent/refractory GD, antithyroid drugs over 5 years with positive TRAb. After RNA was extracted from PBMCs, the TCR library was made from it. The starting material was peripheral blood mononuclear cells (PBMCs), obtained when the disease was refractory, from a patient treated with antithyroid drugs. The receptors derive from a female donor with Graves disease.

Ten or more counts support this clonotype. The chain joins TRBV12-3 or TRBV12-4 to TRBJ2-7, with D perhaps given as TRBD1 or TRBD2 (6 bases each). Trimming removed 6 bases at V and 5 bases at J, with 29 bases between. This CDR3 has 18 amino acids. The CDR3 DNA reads TGTGCCAGCAGCTCCGCTGCCCCGCCGGGGGCGCACCCTGACGAGCAGTACTTC. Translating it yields CASSSAAPPGAHPDEQYF.

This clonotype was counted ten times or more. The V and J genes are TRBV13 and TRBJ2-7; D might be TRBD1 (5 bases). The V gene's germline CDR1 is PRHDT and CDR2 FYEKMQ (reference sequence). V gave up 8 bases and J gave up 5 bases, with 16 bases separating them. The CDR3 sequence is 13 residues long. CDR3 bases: TGTGCCAGCGGATTCAGGGTGGACGACGAGCAGTACTTC. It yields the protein CASGFRVDDEQYF.

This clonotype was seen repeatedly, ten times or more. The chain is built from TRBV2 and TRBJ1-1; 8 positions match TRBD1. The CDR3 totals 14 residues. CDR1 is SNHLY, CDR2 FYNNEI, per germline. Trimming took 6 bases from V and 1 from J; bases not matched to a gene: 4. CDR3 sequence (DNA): TGTGCCAGCAGACAAGGACAGGGGAACACTGAAGCTTTCTTT. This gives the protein CASRQGQGNTEAFF.

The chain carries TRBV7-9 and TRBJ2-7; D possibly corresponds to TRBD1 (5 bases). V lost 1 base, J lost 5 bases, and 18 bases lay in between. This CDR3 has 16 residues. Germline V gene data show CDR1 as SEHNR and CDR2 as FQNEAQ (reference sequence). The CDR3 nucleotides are TGTGCCAGCAGCTTAGGGTCCAGGGCCCCCCCCCACGAGCAGTACTTC. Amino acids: CASSLGSRAPPHEQYF.

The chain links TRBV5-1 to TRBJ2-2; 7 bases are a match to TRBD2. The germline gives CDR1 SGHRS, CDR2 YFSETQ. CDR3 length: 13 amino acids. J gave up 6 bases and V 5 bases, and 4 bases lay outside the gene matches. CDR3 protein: CASRLAGAGELFF. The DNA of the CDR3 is TGCGCCAGCAGACTTGCGGGAGCCGGGGAGCTGTTTTTT.

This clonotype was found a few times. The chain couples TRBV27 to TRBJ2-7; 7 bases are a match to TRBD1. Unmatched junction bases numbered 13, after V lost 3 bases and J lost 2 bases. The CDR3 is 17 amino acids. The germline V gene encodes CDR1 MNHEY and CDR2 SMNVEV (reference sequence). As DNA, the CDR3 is TGTGCCAGCAGTTTTCGGACAGGCGGCTTATCTACCTACGAGCAGTACTTC. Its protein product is CASSFRTGGLSTYEQYF.

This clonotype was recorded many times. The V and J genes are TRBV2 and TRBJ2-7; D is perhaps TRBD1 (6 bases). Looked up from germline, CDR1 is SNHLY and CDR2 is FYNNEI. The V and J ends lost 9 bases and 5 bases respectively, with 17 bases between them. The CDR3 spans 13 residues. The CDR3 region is CARRETGYNEQYF. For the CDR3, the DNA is TGTGCCAGAAGAGAAACAGGGTACAACGAGCAGTACTTC.

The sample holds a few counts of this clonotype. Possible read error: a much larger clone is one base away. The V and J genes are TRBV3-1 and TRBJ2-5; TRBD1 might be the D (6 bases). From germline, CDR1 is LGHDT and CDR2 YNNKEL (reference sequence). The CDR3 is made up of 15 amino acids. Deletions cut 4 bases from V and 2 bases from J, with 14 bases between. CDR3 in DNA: TGTGCCAGCAGCCCTAGGACAGACCGGCAAGAGACCCAGTACTTC. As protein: CASSPRTDRQETQYF.

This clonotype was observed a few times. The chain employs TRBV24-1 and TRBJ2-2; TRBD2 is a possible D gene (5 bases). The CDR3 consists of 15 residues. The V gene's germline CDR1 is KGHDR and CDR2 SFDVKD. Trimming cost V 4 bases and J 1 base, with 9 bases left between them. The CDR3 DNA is TGTGCCACCAGTGACCCGGACTGGAACACCGGGGAGCTGTTTTTT. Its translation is CATSDPDWNTGELFF.

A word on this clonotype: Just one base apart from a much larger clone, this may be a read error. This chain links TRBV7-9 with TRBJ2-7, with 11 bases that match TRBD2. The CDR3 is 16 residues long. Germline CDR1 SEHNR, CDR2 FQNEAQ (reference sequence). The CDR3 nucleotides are TGTGCCGGCAGCTCCGGGACTAGCGGTGTTCCCTACGAGCAGTACTTC. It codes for CAGSSGTSGVPYEQYF.

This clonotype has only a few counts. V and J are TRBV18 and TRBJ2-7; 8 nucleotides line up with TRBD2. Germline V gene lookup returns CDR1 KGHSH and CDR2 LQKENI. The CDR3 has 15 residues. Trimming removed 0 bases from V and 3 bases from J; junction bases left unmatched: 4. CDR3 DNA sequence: TGTGCCAGCTCACCACCCCTAGCGGGCCTCTACGAGCAGTACTTC. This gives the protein CASSPPLAGLYEQYF.

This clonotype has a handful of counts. The DNA of the CDR3 is TGTGCCAGCACCCTAGATCCGGGTGGCTACACCTTC. The encoded protein is CASTLDPGGYTF. The V gene is TRBV6-1, the J gene TRBJ1-2, with D hard to call. Germline CDR1 is MNHNS and CDR2 is SASEGT. The CDR3 loop spans 12 amino acids. V gave up 7 bases and J gave up 7 bases, with 13 bases separating them.

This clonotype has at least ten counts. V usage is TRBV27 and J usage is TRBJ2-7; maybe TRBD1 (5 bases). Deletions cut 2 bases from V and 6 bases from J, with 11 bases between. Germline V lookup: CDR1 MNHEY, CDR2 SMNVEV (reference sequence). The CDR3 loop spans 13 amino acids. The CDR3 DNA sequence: TGTGCCAGCAGTTTAGGGGCCCGGAGCGAGCAGTACTTC. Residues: CASSLGARSEQYF.

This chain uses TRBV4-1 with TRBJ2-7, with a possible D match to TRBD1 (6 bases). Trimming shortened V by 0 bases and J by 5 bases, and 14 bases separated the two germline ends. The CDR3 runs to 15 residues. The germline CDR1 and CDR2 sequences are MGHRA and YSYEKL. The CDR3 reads CASSQEDRSGDEQYF. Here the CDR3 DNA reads TGCGCCAGCAGCCAAGAAGACAGGTCCGGGGACGAGCAGTACTTC.

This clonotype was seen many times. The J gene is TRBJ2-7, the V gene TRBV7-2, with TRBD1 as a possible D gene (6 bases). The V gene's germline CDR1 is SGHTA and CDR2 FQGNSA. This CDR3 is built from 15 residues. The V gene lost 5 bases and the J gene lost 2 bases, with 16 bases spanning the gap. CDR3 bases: TGTGCCAGCAGCCCAACGGACAGACTAACCTACGAGCAGTACTTC. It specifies CASSPTDRLTYEQYF.

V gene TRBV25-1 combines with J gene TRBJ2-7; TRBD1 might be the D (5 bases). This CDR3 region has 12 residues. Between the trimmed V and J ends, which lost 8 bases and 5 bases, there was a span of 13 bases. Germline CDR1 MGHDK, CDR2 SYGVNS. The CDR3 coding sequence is TGTGCCAGCGAGTACAGGAAAAACGAGCAGTACTTC. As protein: CASEYRKNEQYF.

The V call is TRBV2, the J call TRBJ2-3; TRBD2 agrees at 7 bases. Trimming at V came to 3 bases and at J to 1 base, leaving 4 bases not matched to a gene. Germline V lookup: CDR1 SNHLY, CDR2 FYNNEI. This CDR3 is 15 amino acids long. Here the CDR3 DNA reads TGTGCCAGCAGTGACCCAGGGAGGGGCACAGATACGCAGTATTTT. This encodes CASSDPGRGTDTQYF.

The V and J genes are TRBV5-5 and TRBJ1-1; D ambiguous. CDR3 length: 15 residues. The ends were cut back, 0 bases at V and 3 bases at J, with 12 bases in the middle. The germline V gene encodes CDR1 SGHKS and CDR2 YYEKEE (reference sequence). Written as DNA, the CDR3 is TGTGCCAGCAGCTTGGCCCCAGGATGGGACACTGAAGCTTTCTTT. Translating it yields CASSLAPGWDTEAFF. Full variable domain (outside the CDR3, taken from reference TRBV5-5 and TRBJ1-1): DAGVTQSPTHLIKTRGQQVTLRCSPISGHKSVSWYQQVLGQGPQFIFQYYEKEERGRGNFPDRFSARQFPNYSSELNVNALLLGDSALYLCASSLAPGWDTEAFFGQGTRLTVV.

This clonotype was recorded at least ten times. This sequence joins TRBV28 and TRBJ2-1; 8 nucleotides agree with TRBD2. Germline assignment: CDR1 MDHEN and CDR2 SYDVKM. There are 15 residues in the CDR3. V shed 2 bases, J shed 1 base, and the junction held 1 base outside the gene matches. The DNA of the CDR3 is TGTGCCAGCAGTTTAACTAGCGGATCCTACAATGAGCAGTTCTTC. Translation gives CASSLTSGSYNEQFF.

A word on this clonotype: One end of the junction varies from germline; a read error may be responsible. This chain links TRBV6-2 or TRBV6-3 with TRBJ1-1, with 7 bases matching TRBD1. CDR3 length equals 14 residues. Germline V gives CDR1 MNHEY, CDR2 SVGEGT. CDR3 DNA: TGTGCCAACAGTGAATCTGGGACAGACACTGAAGCTTTCTTT. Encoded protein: CANSESGTDTEAFF.

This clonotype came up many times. CDR3 amino acids: CSAREWRGSWYEQYF. The CDR3 nucleotides are TGCAGTGCTAGAGAATGGAGGGGATCGTGGTACGAGCAGTACTTC. V gene TRBV20-1 combines with J gene TRBJ2-7; weak D call: TRBD2 (6 bases). The germline CDR1 and CDR2 sequences are DFQATT and SNEGSKA (reference sequence). The V end lost 0 bases, the J end lost 4 bases, and 16 bases lay between the germline ends. This CDR3 region has 15 residues.

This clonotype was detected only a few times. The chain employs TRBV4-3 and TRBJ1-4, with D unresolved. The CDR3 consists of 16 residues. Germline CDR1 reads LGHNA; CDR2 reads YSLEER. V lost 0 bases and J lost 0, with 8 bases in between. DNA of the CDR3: TGCGCCAGCAGCCAAGATTCGACTGCAACTAATGAAAAACTGTTTTTT. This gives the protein CASSQDSTATNEKLFF.